The 12 T cell receptor beta chains in this list originate from one sample, sequenced in a study of blood T cell repertoires in COVID-19. Profiled with immunoSEQ multiplex PCR; TCRdb holds only in-frame clones, not every one. The sample contains roughly 260,000 clones, about 83% of which appear only once. The sample was PBMCs or T cells enriched from blood (not recorded which). The receptor source for this set is a woman in her thirties or forties who had been exposed to COVID-19.

This clone was seen only once. Other nucleotide sequences in the sample specify the same CDR3. The V gene is TRBV6-5, the J gene TRBJ1-1, with D maybe TRBD1 (5 bases). The CDR3 is 13 residues long. Germline lookup yields CDR1 MNHEY and CDR2 SVGAGI. The V and J ends lost 6 bases and 1 base respectively, with 9 bases between them. CDR3 DNA: TGTGCCAGCAGCTTAACAGGGAACACTGAAGCTTTCTTT. This codes for CASSLTGNTEAFF.

The rearrangement uses TRBV6-5 and TRBJ2-5, with 10 bases fitting TRBD2. The CDR3 runs to 14 residues. Germline V CDR1 and CDR2: MNHEY, SVGAGI. The V segment lost 5 bases and the J segment 4 bases; nucleotides outside the gene matches: 4. The DNA of the CDR3 is TGTGCCAGCAGTCTAGCGGGGGCCCGAGAGACCCAGTACTTC. It translates to CASSLAGARETQYF.

The chain employs TRBV7-2 and TRBJ2-2; 11 bases match TRBD1. The CDR3 extends over 15 amino acids. Germline trimming cut 6 bases from V and 4 bases from J; bases unmatched to any gene: 4. CDR1 SGHTA and CDR2 FQGNSA come from the germline V gene. DNA for the CDR3: TGTGCCAGCAGAGGACAGGGGGCTGGCACCGGGGAGCTGTTTTTT. Its translation is CASRGQGAGTGELFF.

The chain is built from TRBV6-5 and TRBJ1-2, with 7 bases aligning to TRBD1. The CDR3 is 13 residues long. V lost 6 bases and J lost 4; bases outside the gene matches: 5. Germline-derived CDR1 and CDR2 are MNHEY and SVGAGI. In DNA, the CDR3 is TGTGCCAGCAGCGAGACAGGGCCCTATGGCTACACCTTC. Translating gives CASSETGPYGYTF.

This clone came up a few times. The gene calls are TRBV5-6 and TRBJ2-1; 9 positions agree with TRBD2. The V and J ends lost 1 base and 4 bases, in that order; junction bases with no gene match: 9. The CDR3 runs to 17 residues. The germline CDR1 and CDR2 sequences are SGHDT and YYEEEE. The CDR3 here is CASSLLFSAGGYNEQFF. The CDR3 DNA reads TGTGCCAGCAGCTTGCTTTTTTCAGCGGGGGGATACAATGAGCAGTTCTTC.

This clone was detected once. J is TRBJ1-1 and V is TRBV5-4; TRBD1 is a possible D gene (5 bases). The CDR3 extends over 15 amino acids. CDR1 is SGHNT and CDR2 is YYREEE in the germline V gene (reference sequence). The ends were cut back, 6 bases at V and 1 base at J, with 16 bases in the middle. The CDR3 region is CASTRGGVSNTEAFF. The CDR3 DNA sequence: TGTGCCAGCACCCGGGGGGGGGTGTCGAACACTGAAGCTTTCTTT.

This chain connects TRBV5-4 to TRBJ2-1, with D possibly matching TRBD2 (6 bases). The ends were cut back, 4 bases at V and 0 bases at J, with 14 bases in the middle. The CDR3 consists of 16 residues. Looked up from germline, CDR1 is SGHNT and CDR2 is YYREEE (reference sequence). The CDR3 nucleotides read TGTGCCAGCAGCCCCGCTAGCGACCGCTCCTACAATGAGCAGTTCTTC. This sequence encodes CASSPASDRSYNEQFF.

The rearrangement uses TRBV7-9 and TRBJ1-2, with no clear D. The CDR3 contains 13 residues. Germline V gene sequence: CDR1 SEHNR, CDR2 FQNEAQ (reference sequence). Deletions cut 5 bases from V and 7 bases from J, with 14 bases between. DNA of the CDR3: TGTGCCAGCAGCCCCTCGGGATTAGGTGGCTACACCTTC. The encoded protein is CASSPSGLGGYTF.

V is TRBV2 and J is TRBJ1-1, with D possibly matching TRBD1 (5 bases). Germline lookup yields CDR1 SNHLY and CDR2 FYNNEI. V shed 6 bases and J shed 2 bases, with 16 bases lying between them. The CDR3 covers 15 residues. The CDR3 loop reads CASSLHPRGNTEAFF. As DNA, the CDR3 is TGTGCCAGCAGCTTACACCCTAGGGGCAACACTGAAGCTTTCTTT.

This clone appeared a single time. V and J are TRBV11-2 and TRBJ2-3, with TRBD1 identical over 9 bases. Trimming took 5 bases from V and 3 from J; bases not matched to a gene: 6. Per germline, CDR1 SGHAT and CDR2 FQNNGV. The CDR3 consists of 15 residues. The CDR3 bases are TGTGCCAGCAGCCGGGACAGGGTGTTGACAGATACGCAGTATTTT. Residues: CASSRDRVLTDTQYF.

The V and J genes are TRBV18 and TRBJ2-1, with D maybe TRBD1 (6 bases). The CDR3 length is 14 residues. Per germline, CDR1 KGHSH and CDR2 LQKENI. The germline V and J ends were trimmed by 6 bases and 5 bases, with 14 bases remaining between them. The CDR3 region has the DNA TGTGCCAGCTCCCCCGACAGGCGGAACAATGAGCAGTTCTTC. Translated, it gives CASSPDRRNNEQFF. The whole variable domain, filled in from reference TRBV18 and TRBJ2-1, reads NAGVMQNPRHLVRRRGQEARLRCSPMKGHSHVYWYRQLPEEGLKFMVYLQKENIIDESGMPKERFSAEFPKEGPSILRIQQVVRGDSAAYFCASSPDRRNNEQFFGPGTRLTVL.

This rearrangement joins TRBV6-5 to TRBJ2-3, with D possibly TRBD2 on 5 matching bases. Germline CDR1 reads MNHEY; CDR2 reads SVGAGI. Trimming removed 6 bases from V and 6 bases from J, with 7 bases in between. The CDR3 loop spans 11 amino acids. CDR3 sequence: CASSQRDTQYF. As DNA, the CDR3 is TGTGCCAGCAGCCAGCGGGATACGCAGTATTTT.